Reported below is one T cell receptor (beta chain). The target antigen is unknown. This sample's time point: newly diagnosed GD, antithyroid drugs for less than 3 months. The TCR library was made from RNA that had been extracted from PBMCs in TRIzol. These data originate in a study of regulatory T cells in long-lasting Graves disease. Whole-study results and caveats: Persistent disease exhibited a predilection for TRBV28, TRBJ1-2 and TRBJ2-5.

Researchers made TCR beta libraries by using iRepertoire HTBI primers and running Arm-PCR on CDR3 regions. Study processing details: Throughout the samples, researchers identified 60 to 70 TRBV and 13 to 15 TRBJ segments. TCRdb reprocessed the multiplex PCR reads via MiXCR and lists one record per CDR3 protein. TCRdb's processing, not the study's, gives the V and J calls here. The data contain under 700,000 distinct CDR3 sequences, about 16% of them singletons. CDR1 is LGHDT and CDR2 is YNNKEL in the germline V gene (reference sequence). The CDR3 runs 15 residues. V was shortened by 1 base and J by 0 bases, with 7 bases between the two germline ends. These records were also assigned to another study, of T cells in Graves' hyperthyroidism and ophthalmopathy.

The receptor's source is a middle-aged woman with Graves disease. This material consisted of peripheral blood mononuclear cells (PBMCs), taken at new diagnosis, from a patient treated with antithyroid drugs. V and J are TRBV3-1 and TRBJ1-5; D is uncertain. CDR3 sequence reads: CASSQASGSNQPQHF. The CDR3 DNA reads as TGTGCCAGCAGCCAAGCAAGCGGTAGCAATCAGCCCCAGCATTTT.